This T cell receptor (beta chain) emerged from a study of blood T cell repertoires in COVID-19. Study overall: Researchers got acute and convalescent COVID-19 samples from the United States, Italy and Spain.

Seattle participants joined during active infection and were tracked over time. This clone has a single count. The CDR3 is 14 amino acids. Trimming shortened V by 2 bases and J by 4 bases, and 11 bases separated the two germline ends. Germline values: CDR1 SGDLS, CDR2 YYNGEE. Original handling: Amplification from reference gene primers served as the basis for estimated nucleated cell counts. Measured with immunoSEQ multiplex PCR; TCRdb has only the in-frame clones, and not every one. The DNA was the basis for D and trimming; V, J and clone size are from that table. Of about 270,000 clones in the sample, around 85% were seen once.

Sequencing input: peripheral blood. V and J are TRBV9 and TRBJ2-3; D unclear. This clonotype was obtained from a woman between 25 and 40 years old with COVID-19, enrolled during active disease. The CDR3 nucleotides are TGTGCCAGCAGCGTCTTAGCATCGGCAGATACGCAGTATTTT. The encoded protein is CASSVLASADTQYF.